This is a list of T cell receptor beta chains from one sample in a study of T cell repertoires in cytomegalovirus infection. Each CDR3 protein is one row after TCRdb ran MiXCR on the reads. The data contain more than 300,000 distinct CDR3 sequences, roughly a third of them seen just once; the ten biggest clones take up approximately 13%. Their recognized antigens are unknown. The starting material was cultured PBMCs, obtained from culture after CMV antigen stimulation. The receptor source for this set is a human donor in good health (CMV status not recorded). Some clones in this sample may be carry-over from other donors' samples. The CDR3 runs from the conserved cysteine through the conserved F or W. The D gene is left open where the match is weak. Only part of the rows carry a size: once, few, many, or a class if the clone is expanded.

D	V	J	size	length	CDR3	DNA
NA	TRBV6-5	TRBJ2-2	few	11	CASSQAGELFF	TGTGCCAGCTCCCAAGCCGGGGAGCTGTTTTTT
NA	TRBV12-5	TRBJ2-5	few	11	CASGLAETQYF	TGTGCTAGTGGTTTGGCGGAGACCCAGTACTTC
TRBD1	TRBV7-4	TRBJ1-1	NA	14	CASRTTGINTEAFF	TGTGCCAGCAGAACGACAGGGATCAACACTGAAGCTTTCTTT
NA	TRBV6-2/TRBV6-3	TRBJ2-1	NA	12	CASSRQLNEQFF	TGTGCCAGCAGTAGACAGTTAAATGAGCAGTTCTTC
NA	TRBV7-2	TRBJ2-7	few	13	CASSLRRPYEQYF	TGTGCCAGCAGCCTCCGACGACCCTACGAGCAGTACTTC
NA	TRBV28	TRBJ2-3	NA	13	CASRLRTFDTQYF	TGTGCCAGCAGACTCCGGACGTTCGATACGCAGTATTTT
NA	TRBV20-1	TRBJ1-1	few	14	CSARDPTASRGAFF	TGCAGTGCTAGGGACCCGACGGCCAGCCGGGGGGCTTTCTTT
TRBD2	TRBV20-1	TRBJ2-7	few	20	CSARETRRISVSGIKYEQYF	TGCAGTGCTAGAGAAACGCGAAGGATTAGTGTTAGCGGGATAAAATACGAGCAGTACTTC
NA	TRBV7-2	TRBJ2-3	many	13	CASSSVGTDTQYF	TGTGCCAGCAGCTCCGTGGGCACAGATACGCAGTATTTT
TRBD1	TRBV7-2	TRBJ2-3	NA	16	CASSQAGTGPTDTQYF	TGTGCCAGCAGCCAAGCCGGGACAGGGCCCACAGATACGCAGTATTTT
TRBD1	TRBV7-2	TRBJ1-5	few	15	CASSLDRGRNQPQHF	TGTGCCAGCAGCTTAGACAGGGGTCGCAATCAGCCCCAGCATTTT
NA	TRBV12-3/TRBV12-4	TRBJ1-2	NA	13	CASSPQGLIGYTF	TGTGCCAGCAGTCCACAGGGTTTAATTGGCTACACCTTC
TRBD1	TRBV6-2/TRBV6-3	TRBJ1-5	NA	15	CASSYSGQGNQPQHF	TGTGCCAGCAGTTACTCCGGACAGGGGAATCAGCCCCAGCATTTT
TRBD2	TRBV4-2	TRBJ2-1	NA	16	CASSQGTSQGSNEQFF	TGTGCCAGCAGCCAAGGGACTAGCCAAGGTTCCAATGAGCAGTTCTTC
TRBD1	TRBV20-1	TRBJ1-2	NA	12	CSATGTGYGYTF	TGCAGTGCCACCGGGACAGGGTATGGCTACACCTTC
TRBD1	TRBV28	TRBJ2-5	NA	14	CASRDRVGQETQYF	TGTGCCAGCAGGGACAGGGTGGGTCAAGAGACCCAGTACTTC
TRBD2	TRBV7-8	TRBJ2-1	few	14	CASSPAGGPYEQFF	TGTGCCAGCAGCCCTGCGGGGGGCCCCTATGAGCAGTTCTTC
NA	TRBV28	TRBJ1-3	NA	13	CAVPYPGGNTIYF	TGTGCCGTACCTTACCCTGGAGGAAACACCATATATTTT
NA	TRBV6-1	TRBJ2-1	NA	12	CASRTTYNEQFF	TGTGCCAGCAGGACTACCTACAATGAGCAGTTCTTC
NA	TRBV7-2	TRBJ1-2	many	13	CASSLGRERGYTF	TGTGCCAGCAGCTTAGGGAGGGAACGTGGCTACACCTTC
NA	TRBV6-5	TRBJ2-5	once	17	CASSPPYLGTDQETQYF	TGTGCCAGCAGTCCCCCTTACCTGGGGACTGACCAAGAGACCCAGTACTTC
NA	TRBV10-3	TRBJ2-5	NA	12	CAIRGEGETQYF	TGTGCCATCCGCGGGGAAGGAGAGACCCAGTACTTC
TRBD2	TRBV7-3	TRBJ2-1	few	18	CASSPEGRLAGGYNEQFF	TGTGCCAGCAGCCCCGAAGGGCGACTAGCGGGAGGCTACAATGAGCAGTTCTTC
NA	TRBV5-4	TRBJ2-3	NA	14	CASSFEIGADTQYF	TGTGCCAGCAGCTTCGAAATAGGGGCAGATACGCAGTATTTT
TRBD2	TRBV5-4	TRBJ2-1	NA	17	CASRHEHLAGKRNEQFF	TGTGCCAGCAGGCACGAACATCTAGCGGGAAAAAGGAATGAGCAGTTCTTC
NA	TRBV7-2	TRBJ2-3	many	11	CASSYTDTQYF	TGTGCCAGCAGCTACACAGATACGCAGTATTTT
NA	TRBV27	TRBJ2-3	NA	16	CASSVGVSTSTDTQYF	TGTGCCAGCAGCGTAGGGGTCTCAACTAGCACAGATACGCAGTATTTT
TRBD2	TRBV7-2	TRBJ2-1	many	14	CASSLGGGRGGGFF	TGTGCCAGCAGCTTAGGGGGCGGGCGGGGGGGTGGGTTCTTC
NA	TRBV6-1	TRBJ2-1	many	13	CASKLQGGNEQFF	TGTGCCAGCAAACTGCAGGGAGGTAATGAGCAGTTCTTC
NA	TRBV12-3/TRBV12-4	TRBJ2-2	few	12	CASSSPAGELFF	TGTGCCAGCAGTTCACCGGCCGGGGAGCTGTTTTTT
TRBD1	TRBV11-2	TRBJ1-1	few	15	CASSPDRGYDTEAFF	TGTGCCAGCAGCCCGGACAGGGGTTACGACACTGAAGCTTTCTTT
TRBD2	TRBV7-8	TRBJ2-2	few	17	CASSLASWAGAVGELFF	TGTGCCAGCAGCTTAGCATCTTGGGCGGGAGCGGTCGGGGAGCTGTTTTTT
NA	TRBV4-1	TRBJ2-1	few	20	CASSQGVGLAPSSFYNEQFF	TGCGCCAGCAGCCAGGGGGTGGGGCTAGCGCCCTCTTCTTTCTACAATGAGCAGTTCTTC
NA	TRBV24-1	TRBJ1-1	NA	12	CATSDRSGMTFF	TGTGCCACCAGTGATCGTTCGGGGATGACTTTCTTT
TRBD2	TRBV20-1	TRBJ2-1	NA	16	CSVSGRGTSGSNEQFF	TGCAGTGTTTCCGGGCGGGGGACTAGCGGCTCCAATGAGCAGTTCTTC
NA	TRBV7-3	TRBJ2-7	NA	15	CASSLTTGPLREQYF	TGTGCCAGCAGCTTAACAACGGGACCCCTACGGGAGCAGTACTTC
TRBD1	TRBV24-1	TRBJ2-3	NA	15	CATSDSSRGLDTQYF	TGTGCCACCAGTGATTCCTCTAGGGGGCTGGATACGCAGTATTTT
TRBD2	TRBV3-1	TRBJ2-5	NA	14	CASSQSGSRETQYF	TGTGCCAGCAGCCAAAGCGGGAGCCGTGAGACCCAGTACTTC
TRBD2	TRBV4-1	TRBJ2-7	NA	15	CASSQSRTSGYEQYF	TGCGCCAGCAGCCAATCCCGGACTAGCGGTTACGAGCAGTACTTC
TRBD1	TRBV6-2/TRBV6-3	TRBJ1-1	NA	16	CASSYSRDRGYTEAFF	TGTGCCAGCAGTTACTCGAGGGACAGGGGGTACACTGAAGCTTTCTTT
TRBD2	TRBV19	TRBJ2-1	NA	19	CASSPRGLAGGGSYNEQFF	TGTGCCAGTAGCCCGAGAGGACTAGCGGGAGGGGGGTCCTACAATGAGCAGTTCTTC
TRBD2	TRBV7-9	TRBJ2-1	many	16	CASSPGTMGLYNEQFF	TGTGCCAGCAGCCCCGGGACTATGGGCCTCTACAATGAGCAGTTCTTC
NA	TRBV7-2	TRBJ1-1	few	14	CASSLTGMNTEAFF	TGTGCCAGCAGCTTAACGGGCATGAACACTGAAGCTTTCTTT
NA	TRBV19	TRBJ2-3	few	14	CASSTTGNTDTQYF	TGTGCCAGTAGCACGACAGGAAACACAGATACGCAGTATTTT
NA	TRBV7-2	TRBJ1-6	NA	14	CASSLGDHTSPLDF	TGTGCCAGCAGCTTAGGGGACCATACTTCACCCCTCGACTTT
NA	TRBV7-4	TRBJ1-1	NA	15	CASSLRGTVNTEAFF	TGTGCCAGCAGCTTACGGGGGACGGTGAACACTGAAGCTTTCTTT
NA	TRBV4-1	TRBJ2-7	NA	16	CASSSHSLRGAYEQYF	TGCGCCAGCAGCTCCCATTCCCTTCGAGGGGCCTATGAGCAGTACTTC
NA	TRBV11-2	TRBJ2-1	NA	15	CASSQRASHRGEQFF	TGTGCCAGCAGCCAGCGGGCTTCTCATAGGGGTGAGCAGTTCTTC
NA	TRBV7-9	TRBJ2-1	few	16	CASSFDTGTSYNEQFF	TGTGCCAGCAGCTTCGACACCGGGACATCCTACAATGAGCAGTTCTTC
NA	TRBV7-2	TRBJ2-3	few	15	CASSLVDRLVDTQYF	TGTGCCAGCAGCTTAGTAGACAGGCTGGTAGATACGCAGTATTTT